Detailed here is one T cell receptor beta chain. The data derive from a study of OX40 agonist ivuxolimab in advanced cancers. Blood samples were obtained at baseline, cycle 4 day 1, and cycle 7 day 1. TCRdb's table, derived via immunoSEQ multiplex PCR, lists solely in-frame clones and lacks some. The data show tens of thousands of clones, with 87% seen just once and about 0.25% held by the top ten. V lost 2 bases to trimming and J lost 5 bases, with 6 bases between them. Germline V gives CDR1 MNHNY, CDR2 SVGAGI (reference sequence). CDR3 length: 12 amino acids. This receptor was identified in an adult with an advanced solid tumor such as melanoma, head and neck, liver or kidney cancer. The rearrangement joins TRBV6-6 to TRBJ1-1; D uncertain. The starting material was CD4+ or CD8+ T cells sorted from blood, obtained in a trial of the OX40 agonist ivuxolimab. The CDR3 nucleotides are TGTGCCAGCAGTTACGTGGTTACTGAAGCTTTCTTT. Its translation: CASSYVVTEAFF.